These 10 T cell receptor beta chains were sequenced from one sample in a study of blood T cell repertoires in COVID-19. Repertoires were generated with immunoSEQ multiplex PCR, while TCRdb's copy carries only in-frame clones and drops some. Of 65,000 or so clones listed, 70% to 85% are singletons. Input material: peripheral blood. The receptors stem from a man in his 60s with acute or convalescent COVID-19.

Note on this clone: Mismatch with germline at one junction end may stem from a read error. The rearrangement joins TRBV7-9 to TRBJ1-2; D not certain. This CDR3 comprises 14 residues. The germline CDR1 and CDR2 sequences are SEHNR and FQNEAQ (reference sequence). Here the CDR3 DNA reads TGTGCCAGCAGTTTAGAGGTACAGCTCTATGGCTACACCTTC. This sequence encodes CASSLEVQLYGYTF.

This chain uses TRBV19 with TRBJ1-2; D unclear. The CDR3 extends over 12 amino acids. The germline V gene has CDR1 LNHDA and CDR2 SQIVND (reference sequence). With 10 bases removed from V and 8 bases from J, the gap between germline ends came to 17 bases. CDR3 DNA: TGTGCCACCCCCGACCGGGTGTTCGGCTACACCTTC. This translates into CATPDRVFGYTF.

This chain links TRBV27 with TRBJ2-1, with 7 bases aligning to TRBD1. CDR3 size: 12 residues. V shed 8 bases and J 5 bases; nucleotides not matched to a gene: 3. The V gene's germline CDR1 is MNHEY and CDR2 SMNVEV (reference sequence). The CDR3 DNA reads TGTGCCAGCGCCGGGACAGACAATGAGCAGTTCTTC. This translates into CASAGTDNEQFF.

This chain joins TRBV24-1 and TRBJ2-1, with TRBD2 matching 8 bases. With V trimmed by 1 base and J by 2 bases, 9 bases remained unmatched. The CDR3 is 18 residues long. Germline-derived CDR1 and CDR2 are KGHDR and SFDVKD. The CDR3 protein is CATSDFPSIGGAYNEQFF. In DNA, the CDR3 is TGTGCCACCAGTGATTTCCCATCGATCGGGGGGGCCTACAATGAGCAGTTCTTC.

V and J are TRBV5-1 and TRBJ1-4; D is unresolved. Looked up from germline, CDR1 is SGHRS and CDR2 is YFSETQ. This CDR3 region has 15 residues. Trimming stripped 0 bases from V and 6 bases from J, with 12 bases between. CDR3 region: CASSLGGSIDEKLFF. CDR3 nucleotides: TGCGCCAGCAGCTTGGGCGGGAGTATAGATGAAAAACTGTTTTTT.

The rearrangement links TRBV5-1 to TRBJ1-4; possible D gene TRBD1, 6 bases. The germline V gene has CDR1 SGHRS and CDR2 YFSETQ. V lost 4 bases and J 0 bases, leaving 13 bases between the germline ends. The CDR3 covers 16 residues. CDR3 nucleotides: TGCGCCAGCAGCCCTGGTTGGGACACAACTAATGAAAAACTGTTTTTT. Its protein product is CASSPGWDTTNEKLFF. Together with reference TRBV5-1 and TRBJ1-4, the CDR3 gives the full variable domain: KAGVTQTPRYLIKTRGQQVTLSCSPISGHRSVSWYQQTPGQGLQFLFEYFSETQRNKGNFPGRFSGRQFSNSRSEMNVSTLELGDSALYLCASSPGWDTTNEKLFFGSGTQLSVL.

The chain has TRBV7-9 and TRBJ2-1; tentatively, D is TRBD1 (6 bases). The germline CDR1 and CDR2 sequences are SEHNR and FQNEAQ (reference sequence). The CDR3 runs 16 residues. V was shortened by 5 bases and J by 5 bases, with 19 bases between the two germline ends. CDR3 nucleotide sequence: TGTGCCAGCAGCCCCCAGGGGAAGGGCCTGAACAATGAGCAGTTCTTC. It yields the protein CASSPQGKGLNNEQFF.

This clone was picked up one time. The genes are TRBV29-1 and TRBJ2-7; perhaps TRBD1 as D (6 bases). The V end was cut by 4 bases, the J end by 6 bases, with 22 bases between. Germline values: CDR1 SQVTM, CDR2 ANQGSEA. The length of the CDR3 is 15 residues. The CDR3 reads CSVVDRDTGYSEQYF. The CDR3 DNA is TGCAGCGTTGTGGATAGGGACACGGGATACTCCGAGCAGTACTTC.

This rearrangement joins TRBV18 to TRBJ2-2; tentative D call: TRBD2 (6 bases). V was shortened by 6 bases and J by 2 bases, with 19 bases between the two germline ends. This CDR3 has 17 residues. CDR1 KGHSH and CDR2 LQKENI come from the germline V gene. CDR3: CASSPFGGVVNTGELFF. The CDR3 DNA reads TGTGCCAGCTCTCCCTTTGGAGGGGTCGTAAACACCGGGGAGCTGTTTTTT.

This chain joins TRBV6-6 and TRBJ1-2; the match to TRBD1 covers 11 bases. CDR3 length: 15 residues. CDR1 and CDR2 from the germline V gene are MNHNY and SVGAGI (reference sequence). Germline trimming cut 5 bases from V and 7 bases from J; bases unmatched to any gene: 9. The CDR3 bases are TGTGCCAGCAGTACCGGGACAGGGGGGAAGGGTGGCTACACCTTC. Its protein is CASSTGTGGKGGYTF.